The clone carrying this T cell receptor (beta chain) was seen more than once but under ten times. The target antigen is unknown. The CDR3 length is 17 residues. The germline gives CDR1 LGHNT, CDR2 FRNRAP. Trimming cost V 0 bases and J 8 bases, with 20 bases left between them. This sample was included in a study of CD8+ T cells in alopecia areata. For the study at large: Patients took tofacitinib for 6 to 18 months, followed by 6 drug-free months.

Whole-study findings and limits: Having one nonresponder leaves uncertain how baseline CD8+ expansion relates to response. Persistence during tofacitinib was seen for many expanded lesional clones in scalp and blood.

RNA was extracted and reverse transcribed into cDNA as the sequencing template. Sequenced by immunoSEQ multiplex PCR; TCRdb stores in-frame clones only, minus some. The data show approximately 280,000 clones, 58% seen once. As for treatment: oral pan-JAK inhibitor, 5-10 mg twice daily. Samples from alopecia areata patients were lesional scalp punch biopsies and peripheral blood. This chain uses TRBV12-5 with TRBJ2-1; D possibly matches TRBD1 or TRBD2 (5 bases each). The sequence was obtained from a human donor with alopecia areata. The sample here was CD4+ T cells sorted from blood, taken at week 24, from a patient treated with tofacitinib. CDR3 protein: CASGLVVFRGAADEQFF. CDR3 nucleotides: TGTGCTAGTGGTTTGGTAGTCTTTCGAGGGGCCGCCGATGAGCAGTTCTTC.